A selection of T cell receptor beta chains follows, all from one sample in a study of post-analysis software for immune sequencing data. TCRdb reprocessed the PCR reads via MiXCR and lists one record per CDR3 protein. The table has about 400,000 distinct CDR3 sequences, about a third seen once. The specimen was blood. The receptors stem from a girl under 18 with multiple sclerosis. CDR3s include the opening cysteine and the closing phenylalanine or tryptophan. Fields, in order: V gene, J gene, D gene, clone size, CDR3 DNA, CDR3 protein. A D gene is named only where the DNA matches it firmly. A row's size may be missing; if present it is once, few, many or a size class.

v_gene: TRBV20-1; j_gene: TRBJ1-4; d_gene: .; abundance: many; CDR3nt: TGCAGTGCTAGAGCGCAGGCAGCGAGCGAAAAACTGTTTTTT; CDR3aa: CSARAQAASEKLFF
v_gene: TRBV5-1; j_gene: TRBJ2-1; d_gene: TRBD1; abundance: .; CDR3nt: TGCGCCAGCGAACAGGGGATCAATGAGCAGTTCTTC; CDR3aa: CASEQGINEQFF
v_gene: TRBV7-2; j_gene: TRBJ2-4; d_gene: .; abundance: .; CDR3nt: TGTGCCAGCAGCCCCATTGCGTATCTAGCCAAAAACATTCAGTACTTC; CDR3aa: CASSPIAYLAKNIQYF
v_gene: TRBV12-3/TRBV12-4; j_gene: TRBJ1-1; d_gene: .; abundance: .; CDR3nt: TGTGCCAGCAGTTGGACCCGATCGGGGACTGAAGCTTTCTTT; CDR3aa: CASSWTRSGTEAFF
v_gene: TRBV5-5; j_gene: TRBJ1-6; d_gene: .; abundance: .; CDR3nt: TGTGCCAGCAGCTTGGTGGCGGGAGGATTATCGCCCCTCCACTTT; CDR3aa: CASSLVAGGLSPLHF
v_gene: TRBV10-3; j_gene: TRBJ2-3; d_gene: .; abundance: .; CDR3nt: TGTGCCATCAGTGGCGCCTATACGCAGTATTTT; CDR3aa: CAISGAYTQYF
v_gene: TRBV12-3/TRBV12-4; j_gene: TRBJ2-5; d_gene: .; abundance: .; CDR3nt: TGTGCCAGCGGAGGACGGCCGGGGAAGCAGTACTTC; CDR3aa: CASGGRPGKQYF
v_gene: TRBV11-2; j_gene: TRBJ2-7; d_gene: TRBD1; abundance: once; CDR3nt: TGTGCCAGCAGCTGTCCGGGACAGCCTTACGAGCAGTACTTC; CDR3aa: CASSCPGQPYEQYF
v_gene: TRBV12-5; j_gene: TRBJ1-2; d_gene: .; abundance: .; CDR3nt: TGTGCTAGTGGCCAACCGGACAGTCATGGCTACACCTTC; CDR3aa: CASGQPDSHGYTF
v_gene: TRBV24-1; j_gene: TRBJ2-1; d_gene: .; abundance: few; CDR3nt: TGTGCCACCGAGGCAGGGGAACACAATGAGCAGTTCTTC; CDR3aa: CATEAGEHNEQFF
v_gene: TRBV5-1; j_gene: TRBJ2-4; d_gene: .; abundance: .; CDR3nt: TGCGCCAGCAGCTCAGAGGGTGTTTTGGGAGCCAAAAACATTCAGTACTTC; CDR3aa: CASSSEGVLGAKNIQYF
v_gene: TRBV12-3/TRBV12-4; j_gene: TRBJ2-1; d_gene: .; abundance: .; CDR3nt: TGTGCCAGCAGTTTTTTAAGTGAGCAGTTCTTC; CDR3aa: CASSFLSEQFF
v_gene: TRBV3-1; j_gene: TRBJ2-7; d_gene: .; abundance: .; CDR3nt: TGTGCCAGCAGCCCTCGGGGAAGGGGGTCCCACTACGAGCAGTACTTC; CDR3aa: CASSPRGRGSHYEQYF
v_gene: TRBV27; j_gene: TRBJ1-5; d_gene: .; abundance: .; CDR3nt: TGTGCCAGCAGTTTATCGTACGGTAGCAATCAGCCCCAGCATTTT; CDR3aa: CASSLSYGSNQPQHF
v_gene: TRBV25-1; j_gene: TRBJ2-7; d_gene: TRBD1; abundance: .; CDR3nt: TGTGCCAGCAGTGCCCGGGGGACAGGGCTCGACGAGCAGTACTTC; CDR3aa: CASSARGTGLDEQYF
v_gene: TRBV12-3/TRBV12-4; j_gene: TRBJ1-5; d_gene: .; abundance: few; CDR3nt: TGTGCCAGCAGTTTATCACGTACTCAGCCCCAGCATTTT; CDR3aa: CASSLSRTQPQHF
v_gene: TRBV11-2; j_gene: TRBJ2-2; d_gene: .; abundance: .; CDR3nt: TGTGCCAGCAGACTTACACAGGGCTCCGGGGAGCTGTTTTTT; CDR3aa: CASRLTQGSGELFF
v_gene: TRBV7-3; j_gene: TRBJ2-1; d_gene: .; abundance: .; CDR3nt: TGTGCCAGCAGCTTACTCTGGAGCTCCTACAATGAGCAGTTCTTC; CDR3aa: CASSLLWSSYNEQFF
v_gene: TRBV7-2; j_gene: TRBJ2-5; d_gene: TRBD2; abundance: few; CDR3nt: TGTGCCAGCAGACTAGCGGGGGGGCGACAAGAGACCCAGTACTTC; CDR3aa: CASRLAGGRQETQYF
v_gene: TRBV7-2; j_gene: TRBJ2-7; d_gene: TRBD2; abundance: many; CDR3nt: TGTGCCAGCAGCTTACTAGCGGGGGTATACGAGCAGTACTTC; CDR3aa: CASSLLAGVYEQYF
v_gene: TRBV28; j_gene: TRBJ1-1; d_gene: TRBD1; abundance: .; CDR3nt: TGTGCCAGCAGTTTGGACAGGTATGAAGCTTTCTTT; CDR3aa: CASSLDRYEAFF
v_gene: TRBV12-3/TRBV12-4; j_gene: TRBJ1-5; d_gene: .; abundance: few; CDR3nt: TGTGCCAGCAGCAGACAAGTTTATAGCAATCAGCCCCAGCATTTT; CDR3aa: CASSRQVYSNQPQHF
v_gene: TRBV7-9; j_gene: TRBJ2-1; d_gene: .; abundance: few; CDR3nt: TGTGCCAGCAGCTTTCAGGGTAATGAGCAGTTCTTC; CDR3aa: CASSFQGNEQFF
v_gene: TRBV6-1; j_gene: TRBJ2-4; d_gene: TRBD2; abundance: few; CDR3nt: TGTGCCAGCAGCGCGGGGGGCGGAACAAGGGTCAAAAACATTCAGTACTTC; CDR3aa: CASSAGGGTRVKNIQYF
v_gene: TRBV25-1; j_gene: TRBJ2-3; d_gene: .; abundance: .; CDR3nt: TGTGCCAGCAGTGATCAGTATAGCACAGATACGCAGTATTTT; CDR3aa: CASSDQYSTDTQYF
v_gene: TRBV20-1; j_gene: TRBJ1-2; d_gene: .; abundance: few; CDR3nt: TGCAGTGCCAACCTCGCGGGGGCCTATGGCTACACCTTC; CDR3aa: CSANLAGAYGYTF
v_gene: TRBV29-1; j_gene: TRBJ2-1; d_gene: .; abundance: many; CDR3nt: TGCAGCGTAGGGAACTACAATGAGCAGTTCTTC; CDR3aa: CSVGNYNEQFF
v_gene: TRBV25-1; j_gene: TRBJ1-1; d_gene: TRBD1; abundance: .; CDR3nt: TGTGCCAGCAGTGATCTTACAGGGGGCGGACGGAACACTGAAGCTTTCTTT; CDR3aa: CASSDLTGGGRNTEAFF
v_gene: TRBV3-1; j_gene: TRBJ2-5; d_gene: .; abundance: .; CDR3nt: TGTGCCAGCAGCCAAGTTTCCCACCGTAGAGAATCTCAAGAGACCCAGTACTTC; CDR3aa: CASSQVSHRRESQETQYF
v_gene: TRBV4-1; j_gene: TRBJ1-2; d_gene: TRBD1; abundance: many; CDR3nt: TGCGCCAGCAGCCAGGGGACAGGACCCTATGGCTACACCTTC; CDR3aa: CASSQGTGPYGYTF
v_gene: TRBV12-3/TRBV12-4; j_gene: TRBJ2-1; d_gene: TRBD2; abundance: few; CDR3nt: TGTGCCAGCAGTTTAGTAGGGACTAGCGGCTACAATGAGCAGTTCTTC; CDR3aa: CASSLVGTSGYNEQFF
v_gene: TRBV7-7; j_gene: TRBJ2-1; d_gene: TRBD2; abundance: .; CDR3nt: TGTGCTAGCAGCCGGCTAGCGGGGGGTGGCTATGAGCAGGTCTTC; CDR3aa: CASSRLAGGGYEQVF
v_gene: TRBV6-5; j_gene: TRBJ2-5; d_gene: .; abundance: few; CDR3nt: TGTGCCAGCAGCTCCCGGGCCCAAGAGACCCAGTACTTC; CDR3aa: CASSSRAQETQYF
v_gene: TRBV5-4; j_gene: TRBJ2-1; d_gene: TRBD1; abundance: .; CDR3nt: TGTGCCAGCAGCTTCTGGGGGACAGGAGCCTTTAATGAGCAGTTCTTC; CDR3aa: CASSFWGTGAFNEQFF
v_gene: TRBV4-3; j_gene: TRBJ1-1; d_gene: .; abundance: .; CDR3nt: TGCGCCAGCAGCCAAGATCTGGGGGAGGAGGACACTGAAGCTTTCTTT; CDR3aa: CASSQDLGEEDTEAFF